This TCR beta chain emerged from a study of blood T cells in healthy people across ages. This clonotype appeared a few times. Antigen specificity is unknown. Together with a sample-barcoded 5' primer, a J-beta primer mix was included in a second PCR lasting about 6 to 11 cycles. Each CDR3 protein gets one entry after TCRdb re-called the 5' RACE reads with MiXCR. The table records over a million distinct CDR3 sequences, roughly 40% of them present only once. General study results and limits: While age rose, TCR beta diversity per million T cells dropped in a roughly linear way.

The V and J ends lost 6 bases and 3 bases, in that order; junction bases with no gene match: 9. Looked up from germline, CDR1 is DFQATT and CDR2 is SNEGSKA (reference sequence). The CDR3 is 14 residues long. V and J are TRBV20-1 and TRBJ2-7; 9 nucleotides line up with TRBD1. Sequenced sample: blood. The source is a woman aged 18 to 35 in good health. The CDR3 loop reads CSAPPDRGNYEQYF. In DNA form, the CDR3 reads TGCAGTGCCCCCCCGGACAGGGGTAACTACGAGCAGTACTTC.